This is a list of T cell receptor beta chains from one sample in a study of blood T cells in healthy people across ages. TCRdb analysed the 5' RACE reads with MiXCR anew, one entry per CDR3 protein. Here the sample spans under 1,100,000 distinct CDR3 sequences, under 30% being singletons. The same sample was also used in a study of T cells of mothers and their children.

Sample: blood. These receptors were taken from a girl aged 2 to 9 in good health. Each CDR3 is given with its conserved first and last residue. A D gene is named only where the DNA matches it firmly. The listing skips clone size in some rows; elsewhere it reads once, few, many or a size class.

- TRBJ2-2 TRBV20-1 - TGCAGTGCTAGTGACCCAGGGGCCGGGGAGCTGTTTTTT CSASDPGAGELFF
- TRBJ1-4 TRBV28 - TGTGCCAGCGGGGGGCAAGGACTAAAAACTAATGAAAAACTGTTTTTT CASGGQGLKTNEKLFF
few TRBJ2-5 TRBV7-9 - TGTGCCAGCAGCTCCGTGGGCCCTTCCGACCAAGAGACCCAGTACTTC CASSSVGPSDQETQYF
few TRBJ2-1 TRBV6-5 - TGTGCCAGCAGTCTAAACCCTATGAATCTGCAGTTCTTC CASSLNPMNLQFF
- TRBJ2-5 TRBV12-3/TRBV12-4 - TGTGCCAGCAGAGTCAGCGGGTTGCAAGAGACCCAGTACTTC CASRVSGLQETQYF
few TRBJ2-2 TRBV10-3 TRBD1 TGTGCCATCAGCCCTTTAGAACAGGGGAAGGGGAACACCGGGGAGCTGTTTTTT CAISPLEQGKGNTGELFF
many TRBJ2-7 TRBV4-2 - TGTGCCAGCAGCCAAGAAATCGGCTTCTCGGGGGAGCAGTACTTC CASSQEIGFSGEQYF
few TRBJ2-7 TRBV7-9 - TGTGCCAGCAGCGGCTCCTCCGGCTACGAGCAGTACTTC CASSGSSGYEQYF
few TRBJ2-4 TRBV7-2 TRBD2 TGTGCCAGCTCCCGGACTAGCGGTAAAAACATTCAGTACTTC CASSRTSGKNIQYF
- TRBJ1-2 TRBV7-9 - TGTGCCAGCGGCGGGAGTGTCGGGGGCGGCTACACCTTC CASGGSVGGGYTF
- TRBJ1-1 TRBV15 - TGTGCCACCTCTAGGGACACCCTGGAAACTATGAACACTGAAGCTTTCTTT CATSRDTLETMNTEAFF
- TRBJ2-7 TRBV27 TRBD1 TGTGCCAGCAGTTCTCCCGGGACAGGGGGCACCGAGCAGTACTTC CASSSPGTGGTEQYF
- TRBJ2-7 TRBV28 - TGTGCCAGCACCTCTACCACCTACGAGCAGTACTTC CASTSTTYEQYF
- TRBJ2-1 TRBV4-1 TRBD2 TGCGCCAGCAGCCAATATATGACTAGCCTTGGAACGCTTTACAATGAGCAGTTCTTC CASSQYMTSLGTLYNEQFF
- TRBJ2-3 TRBV7-2 TRBD2 TGTGCCAGCAGCTTACGACTAGCAACAGATACGCAGTATTTT CASSLRLATDTQYF
- TRBJ2-3 TRBV29-1 TRBD2 TGCAGCGTGGGACTAGCGGGGGGGGCCACAGATACGCAGTATTTT CSVGLAGGATDTQYF
few TRBJ1-1 TRBV4-1 - TGCGCCAGCAGCCAATCAGCAGAGATAGGGGCTGAAGCTTTCTTT CASSQSAEIGAEAFF
few TRBJ2-7 TRBV29-1 TRBD2 TGCAGCGTTGAAAATAGCGGGATTCCCTACGAGCAGTACTTC CSVENSGIPYEQYF
- TRBJ2-1 TRBV3-1 - TGTGCCAGCAGCCAACTCGGGGCACGGCAGTTCTTC CASSQLGARQFF
- TRBJ2-1 TRBV12-5 - TGTGCTAGTGGTTTGGTGGTGACTGGGAATGAGCAGTTCTTC CASGLVVTGNEQFF
few TRBJ2-5 TRBV18 - TGTGCCAGCTCAGAGGTTCGGGAGACCCAGTACTTC CASSEVRETQYF
- TRBJ2-7 TRBV3-1 - TGTGCCAGCAGCCAAGGTGGTTTTTCCCTCTCCTACGAGCAGTACTTC CASSQGGFSLSYEQYF
- TRBJ2-1 TRBV29-1 - TGCAGCGTTGAAAATAACGGGCAGTTCTTC CSVENNGQFF
- TRBJ1-2 TRBV4-3 - TGCGCCAGCAGCCAAGAGTGGGCGGACTATGGCTACACCTTC CASSQEWADYGYTF
- TRBJ2-1 TRBV4-2 - TGTGCCAGCAGCCAAGATCGGACGGGGACCTACAATGAGCAGTTCTTC CASSQDRTGTYNEQFF
- TRBJ1-1 TRBV12-3/TRBV12-4 TRBD1 TGTGCCAGCAGTCCTGGGACAGGCATTGAAGCTTTCTTT CASSPGTGIEAFF
- TRBJ2-7 TRBV28 - TGTGCCAGCAGTTTTTTTCTCCTAGACAGGAGTACTTCCTACGAGCAGTACTTC CASSFFLLDRSTSYEQYF
few TRBJ2-5 TRBV7-2 - TGTGCCAGCAGCTTATTTAAATCGGCAGGGCCAGGGCAAGAGACCCAGTACTTC CASSLFKSAGPGQETQYF
- TRBJ2-1 TRBV6-6 - TGTGCCGTCTCCGAGGACTTCTCCTACAATGAGCAGTTCTTC CAVSEDFSYNEQFF
- TRBJ2-5 TRBV20-1 TRBD1 TGCAGTGCCCGACCGGACAGGGAAGCTTTTCAGACCCAGTACTTC CSARPDREAFQTQYF
- TRBJ2-5 TRBV5-6 - TGTGCCAGCAGTTTTTCCGGGACTTTGGAAGAGACCCAGTACTTC CASSFSGTLEETQYF
- TRBJ2-7 TRBV29-1 - TGCAGCGTGATCTACGGTGGGTACGAGCAGTACTTC CSVIYGGYEQYF
few TRBJ2-7 TRBV21-1 - TGTGCCAGCAGCAAATTCGCCGACGATGGGGGGTCCTACGAGCAGTACTTC CASSKFADDGGSYEQYF